This T cell receptor beta chain was profiled in a study of beta chain features in type 1 diabetes. Study as a whole: Healthy donors and patients showed comparable age, gender and cell yields. Study-level findings and limits: These data did not resolve whether HLA type affects TCRB rearrangement. Within each of all four CD4+ subsets, Type 1 diabetes patients had TCRB CDR3s that were moderately but significantly shorter. Among type 1 diabetes patients, VDJ junctions had fewer insertions and more deletions.

The authors reverse transcribed all of the isolated RNA, so sequencing captured expressed TCRB transcripts. Libraries were prepared by immunoSEQ multiplex PCR; TCRdb keeps only in-frame clonotypes and omits some of them. The data contain 500,000 to 800,000 clones, 12% of them singletons. This clone showed up just a few times. Its target is unknown. The receptor's source is a man aged 25 to 40 with type 1 diabetes. Sequencing input: naive CD4+ T cells from blood.

The chain's CDR3 is CASSPRANRNTEAFF. The CDR3 DNA follows: TGTGCCAGCAGCCCCCGGGCTAATAGGAACACTGAAGCTTTCTTT. V is TRBV9 and J is TRBJ1-1; no definite D call. Trimming took 4 bases from V and 1 from J, leaving 14 bases between them. The CDR3 is made up of 15 amino acids. Germline assignment: CDR1 SGDLS and CDR2 YYNGEE.